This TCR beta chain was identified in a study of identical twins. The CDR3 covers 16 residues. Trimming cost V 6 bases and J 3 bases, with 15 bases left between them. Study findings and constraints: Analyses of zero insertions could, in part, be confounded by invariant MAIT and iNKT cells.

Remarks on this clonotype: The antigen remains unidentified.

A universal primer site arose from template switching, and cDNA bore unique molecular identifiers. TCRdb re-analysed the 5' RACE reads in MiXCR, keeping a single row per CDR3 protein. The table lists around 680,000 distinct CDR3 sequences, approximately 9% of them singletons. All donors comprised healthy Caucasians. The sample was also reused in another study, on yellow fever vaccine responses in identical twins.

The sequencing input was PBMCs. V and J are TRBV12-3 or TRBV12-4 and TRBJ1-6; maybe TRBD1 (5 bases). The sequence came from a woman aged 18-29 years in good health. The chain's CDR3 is CASRQDRDHYNSPLHF. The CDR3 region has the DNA TGTGCCAGCAGGCAAGACCGGGACCACTATAATTCACCCCTCCACTTT.